The 15 T cell receptor beta chains in this list originate from one sample, sequenced in a study of molecular identifiers for immune sequencing clone quantification. MiXCR was run by TCRdb on the PCR reads, yielding one entry per CDR3 protein. The sample contains just under 650,000 distinct CDR3 sequences, 20% of which appear only once. The sample taken for sequencing was naive CD8+ T cells from blood, with Jurkat cell RNA spiked in. Subset described: FACS-sorted CD8+CD4-CCR7+CD45RA+ naive T cells. All receptors come from a human donor in good health. Some libraries in this study had Jurkat cell RNA spiked in.

This clonotype was counted at least ten times. This chain joins TRBV7-9 and TRBJ1-1, with D unclear. The CDR3 runs to 12 residues. The V end was cut by 3 bases, the J end by 5 bases, with 7 bases between. From germline, CDR1 is SEHNR and CDR2 FQNEAQ (reference sequence). CDR3 sequence (DNA): TGTGCCAGCAGCTTGGGTGTAACTGAAGCTTTCTTT. The encoded protein is CASSLGVTEAFF.

Concerning this clonotype itself: A much larger clone differs by one base, so this may be a read error. This sequence joins TRBV10-3 and TRBJ2-7; D possibly corresponds to TRBD1 (6 bases). The V gene's germline CDR1 is ENHRY and CDR2 SYGVKD. This CDR3 comprises 16 residues. As DNA, the CDR3 is TGTGCCATCGGTGAGGACCGGGACACCTACTCCTACGAGCAGTACTTC. As protein: CAIGEDRDTYSYEQYF.

At least ten counts were recorded for this clonotype. This rearrangement joins TRBV9 to TRBJ2-3; D ambiguous. This CDR3 contains 15 residues. V shed 2 bases and J shed 3 bases, with 13 bases lying between them. Germline CDR1 SGDLS, CDR2 YYNGEE. CDR3 DNA: TGTGCCAGCAGCGTCTCCGGTCCTGAGACAGATACGCAGTATTTT. Protein: CASSVSGPETDTQYF. The full variable domain, rest sourced from reference TRBV9 and TRBJ2-3, is DSGVTQTPKHLITATGQRVTLRCSPRSGDLSVYWYQQSLDQGLQFLIQYYNGEERAKGNILERFSAQQFPDLHSELNLSSLELGDSALYFCASSVSGPETDTQYFGPGTRLTVL.

This clonotype has only one observation. The chain has TRBV7-9 and TRBJ2-5, with D unresolved. Trimming cost V 5 bases and J 1 base, with 14 bases left between them. This CDR3 is 15 amino acids long. In germline, CDR1 is SEHNR, CDR2 FQNEAQ (reference sequence). CDR3 in amino acids: CASSDTRLSQETQYF. Here the CDR3 DNA reads TGTGCCAGCAGCGACACAAGGTTGTCCCAAGAGACCCAGTACTTC.

The gene calls are TRBV4-1 and TRBJ2-2; TRBD2 matches at 13 bases. Trimming cost V 5 bases and J 3 bases; bases outside gene matches: 3. The CDR3 is made up of 16 amino acids. CDR1 MGHRA and CDR2 YSYEKL come from the germline V gene. In DNA form, the CDR3 reads TGCGCCAGCAGCACGGGACTAGCGGGGTACACCGGGGAGCTGTTTTTT. This gives the protein CASSTGLAGYTGELFF.

This clonotype was recorded at least ten times. J is TRBJ2-7 and V is TRBV20-1, with D uncertain. This CDR3 has 13 residues. Looked up from germline, CDR1 is DFQATT and CDR2 is SNEGSKA (reference sequence). Trimming shortened V by 1 base and J by 2 bases, and 9 bases separated the two germline ends. CDR3 region: CSARVESAYEQYF. CDR3 in DNA: TGCAGTGCTAGAGTCGAGTCCGCCTACGAGCAGTACTTC.

J is TRBJ2-1 and V is TRBV4-3, with a possible D match to TRBD2 (5 bases). Trimming stripped 0 bases from V and 9 bases from J, with 12 bases between. Germline CDR1 and CDR2: LGHNA and YSLEER. This CDR3 region has 14 residues. This CDR3 is CASSQDRVLAEQFF. The CDR3 nucleotides are TGCGCCAGCAGCCAAGATCGGGTCCTAGCTGAGCAGTTCTTC.

The V gene is TRBV30, the J gene TRBJ1-6; D gene ambiguous. The germline V and J ends were trimmed by 0 bases and 2 bases, with 8 bases remaining between them. CDR1 and CDR2 (germline): GTSNPN, SVGIG (reference sequence). This CDR3 spans 15 amino acids. The CDR3 sequence: CAWSVESPYNSPLHF. CDR3 DNA sequence: TGTGCCTGGAGTGTTGAGAGCCCCTATAATTCACCCCTCCACTTT.

This clonotype was seen repeatedly, ten times or more. J is TRBJ1-5 and V is TRBV3-2. TRBV3-2 is annotated as a pseudogene. This CDR3 is 14 amino acids long. This CDR3 is CASRLRDSNQPQHF. CDR3 DNA: TGTGCCAGCAGATTGAGAGATAGCAATCAGCCCCAGCATTTT.

As regards this clonotype: This may be a read error: a much more frequent sequence differs by one nucleotide. CDR3 in DNA: TGTGTCAGCAGCCGACAGGGGGATGACACAGATACGCAGTATTTT. Residues: CVSSRQGDDTDTQYF. This chain connects TRBV28 to TRBJ2-3; 9 bases match TRBD1. The germline V gene has CDR1 MDHEN and CDR2 SYDVKM. This CDR3 comprises 15 residues.

This clonotype was seen more than once but under ten times. This chain connects TRBV4-3 to TRBJ1-1; D is possibly TRBD1 (6 bases). Germline V gene data show CDR1 as LGHNA and CDR2 as YSLEER. There are 17 residues in the CDR3. Trimming took 0 bases from V and 0 from J, leaving 14 bases between them. CDR3 in DNA: TGCGCCAGCAGCCAAGATCCAACCGGGACAATGAACACTGAAGCTTTCTTT. Its translation is CASSQDPTGTMNTEAFF.

The chain combines TRBV6-5 with TRBJ1-4; D is unclear. The CDR3 loop spans 15 amino acids. Germline lookup yields CDR1 MNHEY and CDR2 SVGAGI. Trimming cost V 2 bases and J 8 bases, with 15 bases left between them. The CDR3 loop is CASSYEVRTAEKLFF. CDR3 sequence (DNA): TGTGCCAGCAGTTACGAAGTTCGGACGGCCGAAAAACTGTTTTTT.

Notes on this clonotype: Since a much larger clone is just one base distant, this may be a read error. The chain uses TRBV6-5 and TRBJ1-1, with D unresolved. V lost 2 bases and J 1 base, leaving 8 bases between the germline ends. This CDR3 contains 14 residues. Germline V CDR1 and CDR2: MNHEY, SVGAGI. This CDR3 is CASSYPSGNTEAFF. The CDR3 coding sequence is TGTGCCAGCAGTTACCCGTCTGGGAACACTGAAGCTTTCTTT.

In this sample, this clonotype turned up many times. This chain joins TRBV15 and TRBJ1-5, with 8 positions matching TRBD1. V shed 0 bases, J shed 7 bases, and the junction held 5 bases outside the gene matches. CDR3 length: 15 residues. Germline CDR1 is LNHNV and CDR2 is YYDKDF (reference sequence). As DNA, the CDR3 is TGTGCCACCAGCAGAGACACAGGGGGGAGGCAGCCCCAGCATTTT. It codes for CATSRDTGGRQPQHF.

With regard to this clonotype: A read error may explain this, as a much larger clone is one base away. This chain links TRBV5-6 with TRBJ1-2; TRBD1 might be the D (5 bases). Germline values: CDR1 SGHDT, CDR2 YYEEEE. This CDR3 is built from 15 residues. The CDR3 nucleotides read TGTGCCGGCAGCTTGGCTGTGGGGCCGAACTATGGCTACACCTTC. Translating gives CAGSLAVGPNYGYTF.